The TCR beta chain described here comes from a study of T cell responses to AZD1222 COVID-19 vaccine. Study-wide results and limits: Unmutated variant regions are reportedly the target of nearly half of TCRs that are spike-specific.

TCRdb's copy holds only in-frame clones and misses some; the assay was immunoSEQ multiplex PCR. The sample yields 65,000 to 70,000 clones, approximately 85% seen once. The junction had 9 bases not matched to a gene; V was cut back by 5 bases and J by 8 bases. Germline-derived CDR1 and CDR2 are KGHSH and LQKENI. The CDR3 runs 15 residues. As for this clone: As yet, its antigen is unknown.

The sample consisted of peripheral blood, taken on day 0 of AZD1222 vaccination. The sequence was obtained from an adult in good health. The chain carries TRBV18 and TRBJ2-7, with 13 bases lining up with TRBD2. CDR3 nucleotides: TGTGCCAGCTCAATGCAAACCGGGACTAGCGGGAAGCAGTACTTC. It is translated as CASSMQTGTSGKQYF.